This entry concerns a single T cell receptor beta chain. Its antigen is as yet unknown. UMI-labeled 5' RACE yielded the TRB cDNA libraries. TCRdb reanalyzed the 5' RACE reads, giving one entry per CDR3 protein sequence and no DNA. The sample has around 65,000 distinct CDR3 sequences, and its top ten clones hold 0.55% to 0.75%. Naive CD8+ T cells showed CD45RO-CCR7+CD27+CD95-. The record originates from a study of CXCR3-negative and CXCR3-positive naive CD8 T cells. Background on the study: The study obtained 130 million to 150 million TRB reads, about 1.5 +/- 0.3 million per library. Overall study results and limits: CXCR3-positive naive cells had more hydrophobic TRB CDR3s than CXCR3-negative naive cells.

The sequencing input was naive CXCR3+ CD8+ T cells from blood. Described subset: CD45RO-CCR7+CD27+CD95- naive CD8+ T cells expressing CXCR3 (TNR3+). The receptor's source is a human donor in good health. Some clones in this sample may be carry-over from other donors' samples.

The CDR3: CASSQIPTYSYNEQFF. The chain joins TRBV7-9 to TRBJ2-1. The CDR3 covers 16 residues. CDR1 is SEHNR, CDR2 FQNEAQ, per germline (reference sequence).